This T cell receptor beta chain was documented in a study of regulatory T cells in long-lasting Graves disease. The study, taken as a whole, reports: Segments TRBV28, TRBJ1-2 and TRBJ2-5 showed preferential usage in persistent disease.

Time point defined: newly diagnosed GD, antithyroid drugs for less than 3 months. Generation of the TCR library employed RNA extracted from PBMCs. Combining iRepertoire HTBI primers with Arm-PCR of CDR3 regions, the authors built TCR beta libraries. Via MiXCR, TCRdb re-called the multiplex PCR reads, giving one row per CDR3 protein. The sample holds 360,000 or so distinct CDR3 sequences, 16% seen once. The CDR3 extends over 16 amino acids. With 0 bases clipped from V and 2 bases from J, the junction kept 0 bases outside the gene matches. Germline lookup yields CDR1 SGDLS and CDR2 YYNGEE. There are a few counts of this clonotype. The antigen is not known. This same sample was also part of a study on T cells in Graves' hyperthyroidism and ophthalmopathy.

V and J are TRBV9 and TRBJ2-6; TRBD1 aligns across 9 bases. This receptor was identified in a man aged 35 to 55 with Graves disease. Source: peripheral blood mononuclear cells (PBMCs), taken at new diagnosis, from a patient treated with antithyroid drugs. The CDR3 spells CASSVGTGAGANVLTF. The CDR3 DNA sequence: TGTGCCAGCAGCGTAGGGACAGGGGCTGGGGCCAACGTCCTGACTTTC.